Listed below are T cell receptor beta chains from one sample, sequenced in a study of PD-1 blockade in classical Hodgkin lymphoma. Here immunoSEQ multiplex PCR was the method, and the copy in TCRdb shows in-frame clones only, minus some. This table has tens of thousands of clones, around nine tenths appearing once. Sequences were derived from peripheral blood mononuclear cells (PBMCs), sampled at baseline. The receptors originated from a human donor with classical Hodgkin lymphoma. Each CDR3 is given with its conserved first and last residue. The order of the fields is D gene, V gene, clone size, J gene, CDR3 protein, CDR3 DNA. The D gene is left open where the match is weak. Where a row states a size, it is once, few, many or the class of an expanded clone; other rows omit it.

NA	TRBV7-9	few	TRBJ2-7	CASSSGGHEQYF	TGTGCCAGCAGCTCCGGGGGGCACGAGCAGTACTTC
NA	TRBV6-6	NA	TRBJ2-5	CASNYAKYQETQYF	TGTGCCAGCAATTACGCGAAGTACCAAGAGACCCAGTACTTC
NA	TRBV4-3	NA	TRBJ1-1	CASSHLQPSTEASF	TGCGCCAGCAGCCACTTACAGCCGAGCACTGAAGCTTCCTTT
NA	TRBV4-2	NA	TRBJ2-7	CASSLNHEQYF	TGTGCCAGCAGTCTGAACCACGAGCAGTACTTC
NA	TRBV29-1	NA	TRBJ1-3	CSVDDRHVSGNTIYF	TGCAGCGTCGATGACAGGCATGTCTCTGGAAACACCATATATTTT
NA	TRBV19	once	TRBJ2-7	CASSIDGRSYEQYF	TGTGCCAGTAGTATAGATGGCAGGTCCTACGAGCAGTACTTC
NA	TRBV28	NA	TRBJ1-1	CASSSGPLNTEAFF	TGTGCCAGCAGCAGCGGACCTTTGAACACTGAAGCTTTCTTT
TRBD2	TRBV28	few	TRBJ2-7	CASSLWLAGGWSYEQYF	TGTGCCAGCAGTTTATGGTTAGCGGGAGGATGGTCGTACGAGCAGTACTTC
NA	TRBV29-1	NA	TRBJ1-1	CSVEETMNTEAFF	TGCAGCGTTGAAGAGACCATGAACACTGAAGCTTTCTTT
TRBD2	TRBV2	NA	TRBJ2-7	CASSSGGREYEQYF	TGTGCCAGCAGCTCAGGCGGGAGAGAGTACGAGCAGTACTTC
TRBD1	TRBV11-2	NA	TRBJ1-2	CASSSTGGADYGYTF	TGTGCCAGCAGCTCCACAGGGGGCGCGGACTATGGCTACACCTTC
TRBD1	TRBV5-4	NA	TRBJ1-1	CASSSGGGQFTSLNTEAFF	TGTGCCAGCAGTTCGGGGGGGGGACAGTTCACTTCCTTGAACACTGAAGCTTTCTTT
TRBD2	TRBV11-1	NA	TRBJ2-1	CASSRGVAGGNEQFF	TGTGCCAGCAGCCGCGGGGTAGCGGGAGGCAATGAGCAGTTCTTC
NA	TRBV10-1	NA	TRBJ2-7	CASSVRTDWGYEQYF	TGCGCCAGCAGTGTTCGGACCGACTGGGGCTACGAGCAGTACTTC
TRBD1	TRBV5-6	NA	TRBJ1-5	CASSPRGQAGQPQHF	TGTGCCAGCAGCCCTCGAGGACAGGCGGGGCAGCCCCAGCATTTT
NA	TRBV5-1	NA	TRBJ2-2	CASRLGMNTGELFF	TGCGCCAGCAGACTGGGGATGAACACCGGGGAGCTGTTTTTT
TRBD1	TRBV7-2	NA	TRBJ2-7	CASSLSPGQGPPEQYF	TGTGCCAGCAGCTTATCTCCGGGACAGGGACCTCCCGAGCAGTACTTC
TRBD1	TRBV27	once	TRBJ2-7	CASSSIPGTGGRPYEQYF	TGTGCCAGCAGTTCGATCCCCGGGACAGGGGGACGCCCCTACGAGCAGTACTTC
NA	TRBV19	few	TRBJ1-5	CASSIQDLSNQPQHF	TGTGCCAGTAGTATACAGGACCTTAGCAATCAGCCCCAGCATTTT
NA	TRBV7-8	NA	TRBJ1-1	CASSLRAGVNTEAFF	TGTGCCAGCAGCTTAAGGGCAGGAGTGAACACTGAAGCTTTCTTT
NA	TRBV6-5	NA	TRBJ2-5	CASSYLVGAQETQYF	TGTGCCAGCAGTTACCTAGTGGGAGCCCAAGAGACCCAGTACTTC
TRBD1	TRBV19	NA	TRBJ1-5	CASSGDRGNQPQHF	TGTGCCAGTAGTGGGGACAGGGGGAACCAGCCCCAGCATTTT
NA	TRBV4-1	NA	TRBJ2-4	CASSQVLGDRGDIQYF	TGCGCCAGCAGCCAAGTTCTGGGGGATAGGGGCGACATTCAGTACTTC
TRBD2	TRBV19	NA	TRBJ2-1	CASSRLAGGRNEQFF	TGTGCCAGTAGCCGACTAGCGGGAGGAAGGAATGAGCAGTTCTTC
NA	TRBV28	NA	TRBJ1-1	CASSPPSRGNTEAFF	TGTGCCAGCAGTCCCCCTTCTCGGGGGAACACTGAAGCTTTCTTT
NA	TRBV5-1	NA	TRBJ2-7	CASSLRQRPSYEQYF	TGCGCCAGCAGCCTTCGCCAAAGGCCCTCCTACGAGCAGTACTTC
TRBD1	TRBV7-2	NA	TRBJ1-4	CASSRQGGEKLFF	TGTGCCAGCAGCAGACAGGGAGGAGAAAAACTGTTTTTT
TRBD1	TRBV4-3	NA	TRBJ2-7	CASREDRGAHEQYF	TGCGCCAGCAGGGAGGACAGGGGGGCCCACGAGCAGTACTTC
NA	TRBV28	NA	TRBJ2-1	CASSPFRGALLYNEQFF	TGTGCCAGCAGTCCCTTCCGAGGGGCGTTGCTGTACAATGAGCAGTTCTTC